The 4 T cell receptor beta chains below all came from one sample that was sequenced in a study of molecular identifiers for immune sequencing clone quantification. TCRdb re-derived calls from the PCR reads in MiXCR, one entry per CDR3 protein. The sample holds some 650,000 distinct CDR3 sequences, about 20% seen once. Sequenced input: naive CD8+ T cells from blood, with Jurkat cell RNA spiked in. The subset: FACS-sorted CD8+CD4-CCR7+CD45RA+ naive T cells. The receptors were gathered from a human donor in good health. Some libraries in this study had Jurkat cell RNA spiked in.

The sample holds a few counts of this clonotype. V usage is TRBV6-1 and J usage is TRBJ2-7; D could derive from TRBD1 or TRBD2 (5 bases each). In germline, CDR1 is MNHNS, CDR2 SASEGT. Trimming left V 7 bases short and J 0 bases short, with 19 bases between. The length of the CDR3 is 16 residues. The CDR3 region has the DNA TGTGCCAGCACCTCAAGCCCGGGACGGGTCTCCTACGAGCAGTACTTC. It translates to CASTSSPGRVSYEQYF.

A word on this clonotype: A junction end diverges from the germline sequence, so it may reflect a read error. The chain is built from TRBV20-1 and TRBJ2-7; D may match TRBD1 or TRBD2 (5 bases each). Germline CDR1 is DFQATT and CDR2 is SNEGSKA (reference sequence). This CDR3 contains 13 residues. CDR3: CSARTLVGDEQCF. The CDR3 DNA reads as TGCAGTGCTAGAACCCTGGTTGGGGACGAGCAGTGCTTC.

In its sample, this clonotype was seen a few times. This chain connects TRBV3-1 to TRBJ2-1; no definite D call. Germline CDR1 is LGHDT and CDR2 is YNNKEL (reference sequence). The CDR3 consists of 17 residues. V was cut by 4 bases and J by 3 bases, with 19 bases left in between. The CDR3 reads CASSPQTPLDYYNEQFF. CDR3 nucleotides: TGTGCCAGCAGCCCACAGACACCCCTAGATTACTACAATGAGCAGTTCTTC.

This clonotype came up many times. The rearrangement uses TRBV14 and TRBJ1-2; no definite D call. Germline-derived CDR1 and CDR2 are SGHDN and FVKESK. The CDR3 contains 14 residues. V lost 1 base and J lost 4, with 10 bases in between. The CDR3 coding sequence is TGTGCCAGCAGCCAAGTCAACAGTGGCTATGGCTACACCTTC. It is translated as CASSQVNSGYGYTF.